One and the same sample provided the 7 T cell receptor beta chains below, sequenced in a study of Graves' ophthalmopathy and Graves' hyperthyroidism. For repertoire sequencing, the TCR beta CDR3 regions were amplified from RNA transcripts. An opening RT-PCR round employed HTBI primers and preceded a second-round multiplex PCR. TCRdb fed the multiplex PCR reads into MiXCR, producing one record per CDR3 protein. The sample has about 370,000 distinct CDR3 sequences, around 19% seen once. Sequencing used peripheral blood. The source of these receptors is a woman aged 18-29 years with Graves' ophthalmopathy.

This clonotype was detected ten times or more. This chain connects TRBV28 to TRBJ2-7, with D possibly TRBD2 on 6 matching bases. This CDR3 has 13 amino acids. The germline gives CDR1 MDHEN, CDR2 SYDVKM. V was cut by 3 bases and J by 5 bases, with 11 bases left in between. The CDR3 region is CASSLDGGDEQYF. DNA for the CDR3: TGTGCCAGCAGTTTGGACGGGGGAGACGAGCAGTACTTC.

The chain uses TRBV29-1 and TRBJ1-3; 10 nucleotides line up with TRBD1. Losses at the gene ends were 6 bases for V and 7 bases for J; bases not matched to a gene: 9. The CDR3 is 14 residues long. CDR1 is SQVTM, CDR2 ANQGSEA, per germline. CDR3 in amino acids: CSVESRDRGNTIYF. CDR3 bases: TGCAGCGTCGAATCCCGGGACAGGGGCAACACCATATATTTT. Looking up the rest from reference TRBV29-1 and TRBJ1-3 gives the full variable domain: SAVISQKPSRDICQRGTSLTIQCQVDSQVTMMFWYRQQPGQSLTLIATANQGSEATYESGFVIDKFPISRPNLTFSTLTVSNMSPEDSSIYLCSVESRDRGNTIYFGEGSWLTVV.

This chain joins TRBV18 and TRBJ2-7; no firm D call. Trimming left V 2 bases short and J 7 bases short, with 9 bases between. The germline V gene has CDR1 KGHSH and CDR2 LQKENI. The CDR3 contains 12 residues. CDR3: CASSPTLREQYF. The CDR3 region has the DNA TGTGCCAGCTCACCAACCCTACGGGAGCAGTACTTC. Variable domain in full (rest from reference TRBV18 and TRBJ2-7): NAGVMQNPRHLVRRRGQEARLRCSPMKGHSHVYWYRQLPEEGLKFMVYLQKENIIDESGMPKERFSAEFPKEGPSILRIQQVVRGDSAAYFCASSPTLREQYFGPGTRLTVT.

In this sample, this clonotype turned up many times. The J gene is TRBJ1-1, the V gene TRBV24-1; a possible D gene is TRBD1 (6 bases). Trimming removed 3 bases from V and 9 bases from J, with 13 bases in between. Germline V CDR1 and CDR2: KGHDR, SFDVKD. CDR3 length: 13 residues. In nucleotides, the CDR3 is TGTGCCACCAGTGATCCCGGGGGGGCTCAAGCTTTCTTT. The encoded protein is CATSDPGGAQAFF.

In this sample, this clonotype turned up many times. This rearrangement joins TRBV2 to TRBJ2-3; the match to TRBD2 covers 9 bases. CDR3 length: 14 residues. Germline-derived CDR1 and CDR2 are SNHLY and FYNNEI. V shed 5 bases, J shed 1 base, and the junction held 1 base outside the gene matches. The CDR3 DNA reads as TGTGCCAGCAGTCGACTAGCGGGCACAGATACGCAGTATTTT. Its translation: CASSRLAGTDTQYF.

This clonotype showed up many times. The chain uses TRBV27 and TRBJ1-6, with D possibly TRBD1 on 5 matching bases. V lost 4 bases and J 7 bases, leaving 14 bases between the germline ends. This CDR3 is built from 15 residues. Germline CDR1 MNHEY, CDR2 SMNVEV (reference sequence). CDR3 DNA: TGTGCCAGCAGTTCCGCCAGGGTTCGGAATTCACCCCTCCACTTT. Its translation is CASSSARVRNSPLHF.

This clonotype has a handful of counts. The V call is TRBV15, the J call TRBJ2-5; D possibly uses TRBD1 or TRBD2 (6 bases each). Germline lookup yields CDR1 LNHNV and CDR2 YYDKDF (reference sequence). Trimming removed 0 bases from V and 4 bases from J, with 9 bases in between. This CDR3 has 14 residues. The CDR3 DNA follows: TGTGCCACCAGCAGAGATTCGGGGGCAGAGACCCAGTACTTC. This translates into CATSRDSGAETQYF.